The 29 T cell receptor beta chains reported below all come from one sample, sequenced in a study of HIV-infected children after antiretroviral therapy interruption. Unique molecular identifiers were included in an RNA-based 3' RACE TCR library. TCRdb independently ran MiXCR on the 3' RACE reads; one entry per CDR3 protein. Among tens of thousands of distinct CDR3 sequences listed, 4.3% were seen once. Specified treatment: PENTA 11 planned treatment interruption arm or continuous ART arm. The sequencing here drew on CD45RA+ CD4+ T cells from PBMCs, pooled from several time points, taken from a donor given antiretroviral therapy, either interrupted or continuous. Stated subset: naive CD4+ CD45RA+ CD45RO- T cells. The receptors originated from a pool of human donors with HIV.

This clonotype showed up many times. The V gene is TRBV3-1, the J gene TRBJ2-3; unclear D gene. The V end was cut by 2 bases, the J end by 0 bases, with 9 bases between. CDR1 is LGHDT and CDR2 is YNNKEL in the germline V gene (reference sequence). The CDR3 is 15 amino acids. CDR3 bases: TGTGCCAGCAGCCAAAGGCGAGTCAGCACAGATACGCAGTATTTT. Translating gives CASSQRRVSTDTQYF.

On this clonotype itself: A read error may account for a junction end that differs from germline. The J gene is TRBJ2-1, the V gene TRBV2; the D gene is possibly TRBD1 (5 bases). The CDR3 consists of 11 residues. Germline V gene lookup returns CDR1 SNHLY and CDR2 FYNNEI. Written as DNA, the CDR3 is TGTGCCAGCAGTCTGGGGCCAGAGCTGTTCTTC. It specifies CASSLGPELFF.

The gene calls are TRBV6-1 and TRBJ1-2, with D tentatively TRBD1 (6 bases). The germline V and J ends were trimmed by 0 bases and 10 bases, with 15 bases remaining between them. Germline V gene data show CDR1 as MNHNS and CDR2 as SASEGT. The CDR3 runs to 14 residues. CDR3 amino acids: CASSEAWKMGAYTF. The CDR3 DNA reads TGTGCCAGCAGTGAAGCATGGAAGATGGGGGCCTACACCTTC.

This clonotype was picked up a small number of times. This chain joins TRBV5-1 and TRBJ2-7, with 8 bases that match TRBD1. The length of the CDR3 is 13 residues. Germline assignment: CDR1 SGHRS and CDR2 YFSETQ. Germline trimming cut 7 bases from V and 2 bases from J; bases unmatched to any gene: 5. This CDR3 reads CASGTDRAYEQYF. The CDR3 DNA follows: TGCGCCAGCGGAACGGACAGGGCCTACGAGCAGTACTTC.

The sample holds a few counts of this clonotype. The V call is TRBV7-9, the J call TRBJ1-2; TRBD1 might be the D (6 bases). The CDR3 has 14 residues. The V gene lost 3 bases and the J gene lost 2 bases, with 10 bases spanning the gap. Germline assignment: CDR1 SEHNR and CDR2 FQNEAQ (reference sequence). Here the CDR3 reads CASSLGTRNYGYTF. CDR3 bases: TGTGCCAGCAGCTTGGGGACAAGGAACTATGGCTACACCTTC.

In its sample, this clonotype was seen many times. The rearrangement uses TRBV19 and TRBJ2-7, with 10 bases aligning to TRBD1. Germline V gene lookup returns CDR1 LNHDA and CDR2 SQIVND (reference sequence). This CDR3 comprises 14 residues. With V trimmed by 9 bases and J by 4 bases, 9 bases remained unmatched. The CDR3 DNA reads TGTGCCAGCGCTTCGGGGACAGGGGCTTACGAGCAGTACTTC. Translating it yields CASASGTGAYEQYF.

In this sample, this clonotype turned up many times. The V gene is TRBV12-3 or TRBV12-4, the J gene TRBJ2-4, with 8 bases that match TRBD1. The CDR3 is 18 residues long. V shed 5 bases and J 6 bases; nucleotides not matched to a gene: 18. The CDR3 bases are TGTGCCAGCAGTCCTCACTTGGGACAGGCGAACCGGAGAAACATTCAGTACTTC. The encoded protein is CASSPHLGQANRRNIQYF.

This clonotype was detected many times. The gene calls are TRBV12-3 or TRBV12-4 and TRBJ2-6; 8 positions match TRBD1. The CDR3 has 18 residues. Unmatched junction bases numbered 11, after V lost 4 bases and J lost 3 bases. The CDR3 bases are TGTGCCAGCAGTTCCCCGGACAGGGCATCTCGTGGGGCCAACGTCCTGACTTTC. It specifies CASSSPDRASRGANVLTF.

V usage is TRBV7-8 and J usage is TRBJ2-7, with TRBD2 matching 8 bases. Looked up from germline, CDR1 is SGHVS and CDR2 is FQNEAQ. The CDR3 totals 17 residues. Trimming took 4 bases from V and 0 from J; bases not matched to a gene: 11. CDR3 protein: CASSSWGGSGSSYEQYF. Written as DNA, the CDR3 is TGTGCCAGCAGCTCATGGGGGGGCAGCGGGAGCTCCTACGAGCAGTACTTC.

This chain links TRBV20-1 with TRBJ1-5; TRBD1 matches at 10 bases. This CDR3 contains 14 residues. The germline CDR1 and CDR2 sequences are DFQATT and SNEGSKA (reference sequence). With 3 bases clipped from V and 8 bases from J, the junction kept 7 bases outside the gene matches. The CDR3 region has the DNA TGCAGTGCTAGCGCCGGGACAGGGGAGAAGCCCCAGCATTTT. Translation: CSASAGTGEKPQHF.

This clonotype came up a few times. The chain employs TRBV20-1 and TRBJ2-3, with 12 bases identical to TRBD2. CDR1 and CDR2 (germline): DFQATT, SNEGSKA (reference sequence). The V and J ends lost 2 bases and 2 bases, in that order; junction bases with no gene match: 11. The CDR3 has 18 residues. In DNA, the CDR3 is TGCAGTGCTAGATCTCTAGCGGGGGGGCGCGGCTTCACAGATACGCAGTATTTT. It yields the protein CSARSLAGGRGFTDTQYF.

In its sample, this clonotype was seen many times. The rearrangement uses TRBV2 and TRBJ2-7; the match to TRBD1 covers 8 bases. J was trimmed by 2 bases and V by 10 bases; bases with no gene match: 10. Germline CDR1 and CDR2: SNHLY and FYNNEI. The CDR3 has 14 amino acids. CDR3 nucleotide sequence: TGTGCCATCCGACAGGGGACGCCGCCCTACGAGCAGTACTTC. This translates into CAIRQGTPPYEQYF.

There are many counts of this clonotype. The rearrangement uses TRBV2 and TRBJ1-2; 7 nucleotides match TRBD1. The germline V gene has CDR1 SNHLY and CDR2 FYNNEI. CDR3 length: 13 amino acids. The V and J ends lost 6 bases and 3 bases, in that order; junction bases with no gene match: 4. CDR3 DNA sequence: TGTGCCAGCAGCGCAGACAGGGACTATGGCTACACCTTC. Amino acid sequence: CASSADRDYGYTF.

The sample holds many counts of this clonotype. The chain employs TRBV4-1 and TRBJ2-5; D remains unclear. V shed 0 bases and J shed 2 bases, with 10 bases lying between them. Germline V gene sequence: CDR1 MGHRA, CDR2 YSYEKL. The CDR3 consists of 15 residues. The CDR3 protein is CASSQEGRRQETQYF. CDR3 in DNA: TGCGCCAGCAGCCAAGAAGGGCGGAGACAAGAGACCCAGTACTTC.

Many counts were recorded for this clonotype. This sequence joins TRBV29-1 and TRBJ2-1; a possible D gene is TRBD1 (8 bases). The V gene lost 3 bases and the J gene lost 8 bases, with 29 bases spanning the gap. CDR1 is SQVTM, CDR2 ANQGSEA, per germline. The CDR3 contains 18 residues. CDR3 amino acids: CSVEPQGVGEGGGDEQFF. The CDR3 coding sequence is TGCAGCGTTGAGCCACAGGGGGTTGGGGAGGGTGGCGGCGATGAGCAGTTCTTC.

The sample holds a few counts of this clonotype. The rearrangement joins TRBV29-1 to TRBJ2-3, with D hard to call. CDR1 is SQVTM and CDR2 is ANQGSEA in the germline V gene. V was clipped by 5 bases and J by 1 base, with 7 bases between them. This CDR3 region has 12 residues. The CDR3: CSVRPGTDTQYF. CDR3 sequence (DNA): TGCAGCGTTCGACCAGGCACAGATACGCAGTATTTT.

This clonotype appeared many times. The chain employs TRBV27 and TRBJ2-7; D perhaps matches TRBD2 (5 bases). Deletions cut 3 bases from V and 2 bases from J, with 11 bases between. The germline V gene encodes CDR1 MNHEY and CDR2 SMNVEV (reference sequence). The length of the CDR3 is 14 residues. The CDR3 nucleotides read TGTGCCAGCAGTTTCGGGGAAGGGCCCTACGAGCAGTACTTC. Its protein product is CASSFGEGPYEQYF.

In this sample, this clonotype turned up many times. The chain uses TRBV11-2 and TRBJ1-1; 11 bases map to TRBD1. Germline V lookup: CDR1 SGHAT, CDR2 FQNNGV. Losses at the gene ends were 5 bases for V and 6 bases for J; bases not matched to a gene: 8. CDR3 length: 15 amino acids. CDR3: CASSRRTGGRAEAFF. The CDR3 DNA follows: TGTGCCAGCAGCCGCCGGACAGGGGGCAGAGCTGAAGCTTTCTTT. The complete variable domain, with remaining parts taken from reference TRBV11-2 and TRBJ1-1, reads EAGVAQSPRYKIIEKRQSVAFWCNPISGHATLYWYQQILGQGPKLLIQFQNNGVVDDSQLPKDRFSAERLKGVDSTLKIQPAKLEDSAVYLCASSRRTGGRAEAFFGQGTRLTVV.

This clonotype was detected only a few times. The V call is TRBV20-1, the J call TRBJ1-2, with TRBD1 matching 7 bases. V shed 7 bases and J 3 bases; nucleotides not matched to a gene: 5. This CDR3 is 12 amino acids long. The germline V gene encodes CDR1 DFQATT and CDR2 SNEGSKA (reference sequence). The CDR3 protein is CSGTGDHYGYTF. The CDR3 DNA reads TGCAGTGGAACAGGGGACCACTATGGCTACACCTTC.

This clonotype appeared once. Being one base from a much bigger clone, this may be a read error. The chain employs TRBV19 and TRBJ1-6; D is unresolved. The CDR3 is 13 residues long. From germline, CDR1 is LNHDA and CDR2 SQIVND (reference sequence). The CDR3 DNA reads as TGTACCAGTCCTCGAAAAGGAAATTCACCCCTCCACTTT. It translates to CTSPRKGNSPLHF.

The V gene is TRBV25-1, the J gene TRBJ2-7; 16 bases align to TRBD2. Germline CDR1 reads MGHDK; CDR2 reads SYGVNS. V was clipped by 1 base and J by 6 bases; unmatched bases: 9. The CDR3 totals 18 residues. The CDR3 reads CASSESGTSGGAHGEQYF. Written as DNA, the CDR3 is TGTGCCAGCAGTGAATCCGGGACTAGCGGGGGGGCCCACGGCGAGCAGTACTTC.

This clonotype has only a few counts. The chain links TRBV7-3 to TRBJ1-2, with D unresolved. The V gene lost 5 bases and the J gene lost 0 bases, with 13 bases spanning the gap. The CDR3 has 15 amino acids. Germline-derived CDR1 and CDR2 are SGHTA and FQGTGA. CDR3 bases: TGTGCCAGCAGCCCCATGGGTTTGGCTAACTATGGCTACACCTTC. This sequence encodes CASSPMGLANYGYTF.

CDR3 protein: CASSPTTGTTGNEQFF. The CDR3, as DNA: TGTGCCAGCTCACCTACCACGGGGACAACGGGTAATGAGCAGTTCTTC. This chain links TRBV18 with TRBJ2-1; tentative D call: TRBD1 (6 bases). The CDR3 totals 16 residues. CDR1 and CDR2 (germline): KGHSH, LQKENI. V was trimmed by 3 bases and J by 7 bases, leaving 19 bases between them.

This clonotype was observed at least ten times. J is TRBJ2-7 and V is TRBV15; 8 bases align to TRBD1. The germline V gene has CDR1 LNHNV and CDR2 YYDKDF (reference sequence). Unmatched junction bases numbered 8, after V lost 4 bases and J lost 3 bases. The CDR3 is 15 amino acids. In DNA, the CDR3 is TGTGCCACCAGCACCGGGACAGGTTATATCTACGAGCAGTACTTC. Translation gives CATSTGTGYIYEQYF.

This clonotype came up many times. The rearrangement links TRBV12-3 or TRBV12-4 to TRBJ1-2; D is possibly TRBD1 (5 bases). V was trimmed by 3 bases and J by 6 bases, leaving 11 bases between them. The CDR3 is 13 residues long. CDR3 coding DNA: TGTGCCAGCAGTTTCAGGGAGACGGATGGCTACACCTTC. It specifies CASSFRETDGYTF.

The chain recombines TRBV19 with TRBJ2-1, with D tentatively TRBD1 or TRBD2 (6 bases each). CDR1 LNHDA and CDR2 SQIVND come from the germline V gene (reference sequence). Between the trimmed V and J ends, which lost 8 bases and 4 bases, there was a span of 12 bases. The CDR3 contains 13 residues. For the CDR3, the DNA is TGTGCCAGTTCGGGGGCCCTATACAATGAGCAGTTCTTC. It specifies CASSGALYNEQFF.

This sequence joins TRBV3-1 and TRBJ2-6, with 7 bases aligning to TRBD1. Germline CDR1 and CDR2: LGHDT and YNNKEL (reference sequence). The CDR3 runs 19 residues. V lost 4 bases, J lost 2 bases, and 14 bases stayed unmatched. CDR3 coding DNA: TGTGCCAGCAGCCTAAGCCTTGGGACAGAGGTAACTGGGGCCAACGTCCTGACTTTC. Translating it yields CASSLSLGTEVTGANVLTF.

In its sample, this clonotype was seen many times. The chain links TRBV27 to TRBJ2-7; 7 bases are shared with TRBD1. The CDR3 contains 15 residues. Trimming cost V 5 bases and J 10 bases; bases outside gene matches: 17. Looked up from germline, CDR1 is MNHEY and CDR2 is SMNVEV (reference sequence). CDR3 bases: TGTGCCAGCAGTCGCATCGACAGGGAAGGTCGCACTCAGTACTTC. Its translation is CASSRIDREGRTQYF.

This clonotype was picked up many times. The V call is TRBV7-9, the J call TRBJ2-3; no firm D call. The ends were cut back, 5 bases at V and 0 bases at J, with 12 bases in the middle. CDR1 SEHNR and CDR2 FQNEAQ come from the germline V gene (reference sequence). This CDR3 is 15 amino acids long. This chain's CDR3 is CASSGFTRSTDTQYF. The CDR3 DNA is TGTGCCAGCAGCGGATTTACCCGGAGCACAGATACGCAGTATTTT.